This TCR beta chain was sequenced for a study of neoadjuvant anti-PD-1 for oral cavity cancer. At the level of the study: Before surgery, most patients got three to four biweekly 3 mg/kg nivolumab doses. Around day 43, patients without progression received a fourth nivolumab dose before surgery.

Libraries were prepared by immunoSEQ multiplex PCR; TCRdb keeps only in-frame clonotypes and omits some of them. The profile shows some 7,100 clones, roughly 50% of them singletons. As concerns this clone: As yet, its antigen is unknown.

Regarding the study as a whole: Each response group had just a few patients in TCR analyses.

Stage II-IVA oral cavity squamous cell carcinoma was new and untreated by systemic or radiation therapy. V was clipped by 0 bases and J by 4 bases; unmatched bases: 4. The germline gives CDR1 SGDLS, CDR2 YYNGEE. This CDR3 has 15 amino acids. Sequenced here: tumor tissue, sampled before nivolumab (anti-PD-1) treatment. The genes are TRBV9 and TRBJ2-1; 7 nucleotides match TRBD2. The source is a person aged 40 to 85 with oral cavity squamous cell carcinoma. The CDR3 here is CASSVDSGDYNEQFF. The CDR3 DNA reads TGTGCCAGCAGCGTAGACAGCGGGGATTACAATGAGCAGTTCTTC.